The T cell receptor (beta chain) under discussion was sequenced for a study of metastatic and nonmetastatic thyroid tumors. Study-level information: A comparison of repertoires was made across blood and tumor or nodule tissue from malignant and benign thyroid patients. Findings of the study overall: Benign nodules were reported to have significantly lower TCR beta diversity than malignant thyroid tumors, in blood and tumor.

This clone appeared a few times. Its target is not known. Original handling: Building a distant-metastasis classifier for papillary thyroid cancer drew on CDR3 differences across clinicopathological groups. TCRdb reanalyzed the PCR reads with MiXCR. V and J calls and clone size were set by TCRdb, not the authors. The sample lists about 13,000 clones, around 35% seen once, with over 9.5% in the top ten. All patients were treatment-naive before thyroid surgery. The CDR3 length is 16 residues. CDR1 KGHSH and CDR2 LQKENI come from the germline V gene. The V end lost 1 base, the J end lost 8 bases, and 15 bases lay between the germline ends.

The clonotype originates from a male donor with papillary thyroid cancer or a benign thyroid nodule (not recorded which). Some clones in this sample may be carry-over from other donors' samples. This chain uses TRBV18 with TRBJ1-6; D remains ambiguous. Sequences were obtained from tumor tissue. As DNA, the CDR3 is TGTGCCAGCTCACCACGAGACCCAGGACTGGATTCACCCCTCCACTTT. It encodes CASSPRDPGLDSPLHF.